These T cell receptor beta chains were read from a single sample in a study of T cells in Graves' hyperthyroidism and ophthalmopathy. TCRdb recomputed calls from the multiplex PCR reads with MiXCR, one row per CDR3 protein. The sample holds about 52,000 distinct CDR3 sequences, 48% seen once. Sequenced sample: blood. These TCRs come from a woman between 50 and 59 years old with Graves' ophthalmopathy. Each CDR3 is given with its conserved first and last residue. The D gene is left open where the match is weak. Clone size is given for some rows only: seen once, a few or many times, or a class if the clone is expanded.

j_call clone_size v_call d_call cdr3_aa cdr3_nt
TRBJ2-2 many TRBV6-5 TRBD2 CASRGTSGGELFF TGTGCCAGCAGAGGGACTAGCGGCGGGGAGCTGTTTTTT
TRBJ1-4 NA TRBV6-1 TRBD1 CASSFGQGGEKLFF TGTGCCAGCAGCTTCGGACAGGGAGGTGAAAAACTGTTTTTT
TRBJ2-2 NA TRBV3-1 TRBD2 CASSQLGLADTGELFF TGTGCCAGCAGCCAACTTGGACTAGCGGACACCGGGGAGCTGTTTTTT
TRBJ1-5 NA TRBV25-1 NA CASSESWGAQETQHF TGTGCCAGCAGTGAATCGTGGGGGGCTCAAGAGACCCAGCATTTT
TRBJ2-1 NA TRBV2 TRBD2 CASVAGGQDNEQFF TGTGCCAGCGTGGCGGGAGGCCAGGACAATGAGCAGTTCTTC
TRBJ1-6 NA TRBV24-1 TRBD1 CATPTPGSCLGTVRNSPLHF TGTGCCACCCCAACACCGGGGAGCTGTTTAGGGACAGTGAGGAATTCACCCCTCCACTTT
TRBJ2-2 NA TRBV20-1 NA CSARRFERANTGELFF TGCAGTGCTAGAAGGTTTGAGCGGGCGAACACCGGGGAGCTGTTTTTT
TRBJ2-1 many TRBV11-3 TRBD2 CASSLRGSGKNEQFF TGTGCCAGCAGCTTACGGGGTAGCGGGAAAAATGAGCAGTTCTTC
TRBJ1-4 NA TRBV20-1 NA CSARQGDKLGEKLFF TGCAGTGCCCGGCAAGGGGACAAACTCGGCGAAAAACTGTTTTTT
TRBJ2-2 many TRBV5-1 NA CASSPEDGTGELFF TGCGCCAGCAGCCCCGAGGATGGCACCGGGGAGCTGTTTTTT
TRBJ2-3 NA TRBV29-1 TRBD1 CSVEGQGAITDTQYF TGCAGCGTTGAGGGACAGGGGGCAATCACAGATACGCAGTATTTT
TRBJ2-3 many TRBV2 NA CASSKGQSTDTQYF TGTGCCAGCTCAAAGGGGCAGAGCACAGATACGCAGTATTTT
TRBJ2-7 NA TRBV7-8 TRBD1 CASSFGTGREQYF TGTGCCAGCAGCTTCGGGACAGGGCGGGAGCAGTACTTC
TRBJ2-7 many TRBV6-2/TRBV6-3 TRBD2 CASSYFPPSGDVYEQYF TGTGCCAGCAGTTACTTCCCTCCTAGCGGGGACGTCTACGAGCAGTACTTC
TRBJ2-7 NA TRBV20-1 NA CSARDGDGRLYEQYF TGCAGTGCTAGGGACGGGGATGGCAGGCTTTACGAGCAGTACTTC
TRBJ2-7 NA TRBV7-1 TRBD2 CASSSPGEGHEQYF TGTGCCAGCAGCTCACCGGGGGAGGGGCACGAGCAGTACTTC
TRBJ2-7 NA TRBV20-1 NA CSARDRETYEQYF TGCAGTGCTAGAGATAGGGAAACCTACGAGCAGTACTTC
TRBJ2-7 many TRBV28 TRBD2 CASSSTGTSSYEQYF TGTGCCAGCAGCAGCACAGGGACTAGCTCCTACGAGCAGTACTTC
TRBJ1-5 many TRBV20-1 NA CSARAPRGDQPQHF TGCAGTGCTAGAGCCCCTAGGGGGGATCAGCCCCAGCATTTT
TRBJ2-1 many TRBV7-9 NA CASSLIGDRYNEQFF TGTGCCAGCAGCTTAATTGGCGACCGGTACAATGAGCAGTTCTTC
TRBJ1-1 NA TRBV10-3 NA CAISGENTEAFF TGTGCCATCAGTGGAGAGAACACTGAAGCTTTCTTT
TRBJ1-3 many TRBV7-9 TRBD1 CASSPGTGTGNTIYF TGTGCCAGCAGCCCCGGGACAGGAACTGGAAACACCATATATTTT
TRBJ2-1 many TRBV19 TRBD1 CASSPRTGDLYNEQFF TGTGCCAGTAGTCCCCGGACAGGGGACCTCTACAATGAGCAGTTCTTC
TRBJ2-5 many TRBV5-5 TRBD1 CASSFRGQGETQYF TGTGCCAGCAGCTTCCGGGGACAGGGGGAGACCCAGTACTTC
TRBJ1-5 medium-sized TRBV7-8 NA CASSLGAMTNQPQHF TGTGCCAGCAGCTTGGGCGCTATGACAAATCAGCCCCAGCATTTT
TRBJ1-1 NA TRBV4-1 NA CASSHRTENTEAFF TGCGCCAGCAGCCACCGGACGGAGAACACTGAAGCTTTCTTT
TRBJ2-2 NA TRBV7-8 TRBD2 CASSDGTRTGELFF TGTGCCAGCAGCGACGGGACTAGGACCGGGGAGCTGTTTTTT
TRBJ1-6 NA TRBV25-1 NA CASRGDGTENSPLHF TGTGCCAGCAGGGGGGACGGGACGGAAAATTCACCCCTCCACTTT
TRBJ2-3 NA TRBV2 TRBD2 CASNLAGGRSDTQYF TGTGCCAGCAACCTAGCGGGAGGCAGGTCAGATACGCAGTATTTT
TRBJ2-5 NA TRBV10-3 TRBD2 CAISATPRGTLAGERKTQYF TGTGCCATCAGTGCCACTCCACGGGGGACTCTAGCGGGAGAGAGGAAGACCCAGTACTTC
TRBJ2-5 NA TRBV14 TRBD2 CASSQDGSWRGGQYF TGTGCCAGCAGCCAAGACGGCAGTTGGCGGGGGGGCCAGTACTTC
TRBJ1-6 NA TRBV30 NA CAWTGNYNSPLHF TGTGCCTGGACTGGGAACTATAATTCACCCCTCCACTTT
TRBJ1-6 few TRBV10-3 NA CAISESTLQSPLHF TGTGCCATCAGTGAGTCGACGCTACAGAGTCCCCTCCACTTT
TRBJ2-2 NA TRBV27 TRBD1 CASSPKQGSNTGELFF TGTGCCAGCAGTCCTAAACAGGGGTCGAACACCGGGGAGCTGTTTTTT
TRBJ2-3 NA TRBV12-3/TRBV12-4 TRBD2 CASSPVVYESLAGTDTQYF TGTGCCAGCAGTCCCGTAGTTTACGAGTCCCTAGCGGGCACAGATACGCAGTATTTT
TRBJ1-2 medium-sized TRBV2 TRBD1 CASSGDRVNYGYTF TGTGCCAGCAGTGGGGACAGGGTCAACTATGGCTACACCTTC
TRBJ2-1 NA TRBV7-2 NA CASGLRGAHEQSF TGTGCCAGCGGCCTCCGGGGGGCCCATGAGCAGTCCTTC
TRBJ1-5 NA TRBV9 NA CASSVEGSFLDEQYSNQPQHF TGTGCCAGCAGCGTAGAAGGGAGCTTCTTGGACGAGCAGTATAGCAATCAGCCCCAGCATTTT
TRBJ2-4 many TRBV11-2 NA CASSLVRSSKNIQYF TGTGCCAGCAGCTTAGTCCGTTCCAGCAAAAACATTCAGTACTTC
TRBJ2-3 NA TRBV7-3 NA CASSSQGMPGAEQYF TGTGCCAGCAGCTCCCAAGGGATGCCCGGGGCTGAGCAGTATTTT
TRBJ2-3 NA TRBV4-3 NA CASSQDLSGLGSGTDTQYF TGCGCCAGCAGCCAAGATTTATCAGGGCTAGGAAGCGGCACAGATACGCAGTATTTT
TRBJ2-2 NA TRBV20-1 TRBD2 CSATGTRSTVELFF TGCAGTGCGACCGGGACTAGGAGCACCGTGGAGCTGTTTTTT
TRBJ2-1 many TRBV12-3/TRBV12-4 TRBD2 CASSLGLRVAGEDEQFF TGTGCCAGCAGTTTAGGCCTTAGAGTGGCGGGAGAAGATGAGCAGTTCTTC
TRBJ2-1 NA TRBV19 NA CASSRDFNEQFF TGTGCCAGTAGCCGGGACTTCAATGAGCAGTTCTTC
TRBJ2-7 few TRBV2 NA CASRGDGQLGGQYF TGTGCCAGCAGAGGAGATGGACAGTTGGGAGGGCAATACTTC
TRBJ2-5 many TRBV12-3/TRBV12-4 NA CASGRGTLYQETQYF TGTGCCAGCGGGCGGGGGACACTGTACCAAGAGACCCAGTACTTC
TRBJ2-5 many TRBV19 TRBD1 CASSPGTGREETQYF TGTGCCAGTAGTCCCGGGACAGGGAGGGAGGAGACCCAGTACTTC
TRBJ2-7 few TRBV18 TRBD2 CASSRGGRNEQYF TGTGCCAGCTCACGGGGCGGGAGGAACGAGCAGTACTTC
TRBJ1-2 NA TRBV12-3/TRBV12-4 TRBD1 CASSLGTGGGYGYTF TGTGCCAGCAGTCTAGGGACAGGGGGCGGCTATGGCTACACCTTC
TRBJ2-3 NA TRBV20-1 NA CSARRGRTDTQYF TGCAGTGCTAGAAGAGGGCGCACTGATACGCAGTATTTT
TRBJ2-3 NA TRBV19 TRBD2 CASKTSGRNYNEQYF TGTGCCAGTAAGACTAGCGGGAGGAACTACAATGAGCAGTATTTT
TRBJ2-3 many TRBV6-1 NA CASSEALYRELTDTQYF TGTGCCAGCAGTGAAGCCTTATACAGGGAACTCACAGATACGCAGTATTTT